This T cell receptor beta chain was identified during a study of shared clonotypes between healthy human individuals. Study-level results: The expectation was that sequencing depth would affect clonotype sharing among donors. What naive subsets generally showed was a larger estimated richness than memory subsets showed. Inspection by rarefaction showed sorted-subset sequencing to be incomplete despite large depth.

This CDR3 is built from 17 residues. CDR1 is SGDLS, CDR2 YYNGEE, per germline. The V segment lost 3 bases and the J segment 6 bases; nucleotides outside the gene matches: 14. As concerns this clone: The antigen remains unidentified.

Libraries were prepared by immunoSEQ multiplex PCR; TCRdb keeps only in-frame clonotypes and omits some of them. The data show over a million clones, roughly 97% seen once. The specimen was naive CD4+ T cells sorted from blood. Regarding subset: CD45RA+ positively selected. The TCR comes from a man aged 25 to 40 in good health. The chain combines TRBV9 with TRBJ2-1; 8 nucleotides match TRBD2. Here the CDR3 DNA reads TGTGCCAGCAGCGCCCCCCGCGGGACTAGTCTCCTCAATGAGCAGTTCTTC. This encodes CASSAPRGTSLLNEQFF.